This T cell receptor (beta chain) was recovered during a study of regulatory T cells in long-lasting Graves disease. Assembly of TCR beta libraries relied on iRepertoire HTBI primers together with Arm-PCR of CDR3 regions. TCRdb fed the multiplex PCR reads into MiXCR, producing one record per CDR3 protein. The sample gives about 470,000 distinct CDR3 sequences, roughly 15% of which show up once; approximately 12% is in the top ten. This clonotype was observed many times. Deletions cut 6 bases from V and 3 bases from J, with 15 bases between. The length of the CDR3 is 15 residues. The time point: newly diagnosed GD, antithyroid drugs for less than 3 months. With RNA extracted from PBMCs as input, the TCR library was made. This sample also appeared in a second study, on T cells in Graves' hyperthyroidism and ophthalmopathy. That work contributes: The HTBI primer set was used in a first-round RT-PCR of the TCR CDR3. Blood samples included most of the expanded thyroid clonotypes exceeding 0.001.

The gene calls are TRBV12-3 or TRBV12-4 and TRBJ2-1; D possibly corresponds to TRBD2 (5 bases). This receptor was taken from a man aged 35 to 55 with Graves disease. The sequences come from peripheral blood mononuclear cells (PBMCs), collected at new diagnosis, from a patient treated with antithyroid drugs. Here the CDR3 reads CASSKGLAGYNEQFF. For the CDR3, the DNA is TGTGCCAGCAGCAAAGGGCTAGCCGGCTACAATGAGCAGTTCTTC.